The present T cell receptor (beta chain) was sequenced within a study of cytomegalovirus exposure and HLA in healthy donors. This clone was seen once. The PCR had 60 Vbeta and 13 Jbeta primers. The protocol was immunoSEQ multiplex PCR, while the TCRdb copy is restricted to in-frame clones and leaves out a portion. The sample shows just over 65,000 clones, about 81% of them seen only once. Not recorded for this donor was the CMV serostatus. Trimming took 1 base from V and 5 from J; bases not matched to a gene: 14. The CDR3 totals 19 residues. The germline gives CDR1 MGHRA, CDR2 YSYEKL. Material: PBMCs. V usage is TRBV4-1 and J usage is TRBJ2-3, with 11 bases that match TRBD2. The sequence came from a human donor in good health. The CDR3 nucleotides are TGCGCCAGCAGCCAAGCGGTTTTTAGGGCTAGCGGGGGGTTAGATACGCAGTATTTT. It codes for CASSQAVFRASGGLDTQYF.